The entry below describes one TCR beta chain. V gave up 4 bases and J gave up 3 bases, with 7 bases separating them. Germline CDR1 LGHNA, CDR2 YSLEER. The CDR3 sequence is 13 residues long. This sample was included in a study of blood T cell repertoires in COVID-19. Study information: COVID-19 samples, acute and convalescent, were from the United States, Italy and Spain. T cells, B-cell-depleted T cells, or PBMCs supplied cDNA or gDNA.

Original handling: Amplification of reference gene primers was used by the study to estimate nucleated cell counts. Profiling relied on immunoSEQ multiplex PCR, and the TCRdb table lists in-frame clones only, not all of them. That table supplies the V and J calls and clone size; D and trimming were determined from the DNA. Of tens of thousands of clones listed, around 87% are singletons. The sequenced sample consisted of peripheral blood. This chain uses TRBV4-3 with TRBJ2-1; D possibly corresponds to TRBD1 (6 bases). This receptor was obtained from a woman aged 45 to 65 with active or convalescent COVID-19. CDR3 sequence (DNA): TGCGCCAGCAGCCTGACAGGCTACAATGAGCAGTTCTTC. It translates to CASSLTGYNEQFF.